These T cell receptor beta chains were read from a single sample in a study of blood T cell repertoires in COVID-19. Data came from immunoSEQ multiplex PCR; TCRdb stores just in-frame clones and leaves some out. The data contain a few hundred thousand clones, 85% to 90% of them singletons. Sequencing was carried out using PBMCs or T cells enriched from blood (not recorded which). The receptors derive from a woman aged 45-60 years who had recovered from COVID-19. Both conserved end residues are trimmed from each CDR3.

J,V,CDR3
TRBJ1-1,TRBV7-9,ASNFGGNTEAF
TRBJ2-7,TRBV9,ASRGTGGRYEQY
TRBJ1-3,TRBV3-1/TRBV3-2,ASSRPTGLGRGNTIY
TRBJ1-1,TRBV4-1,ASSPRTGGEAF
TRBJ2-5,TRBV20-1,SASRLAGGQETQY
TRBJ2-1,TRBV20-1,SASWVGGDLYNEQF
TRBJ2-2,TRBV7-7,ASSVSGPLASGGVTGELF
TRBJ1-1,TRBV5-6,ASSWWTGTMNTEAF
TRBJ2-5,TRBV28,ATTLGTSQETQY
TRBJ1-6,TRBV19,ASRQGISNSPLH
TRBJ1-1,TRBV7-9,ASSSSGLGRYTEAF
TRBJ2-7,TRBV2,ASQRTSTYEQY
TRBJ1-1,TRBV28,ASSKAGAALEAF
TRBJ1-1,TRBV27,ASSLSMNTEAF
TRBJ2-7,TRBV6-2/TRBV6-3,ASSSPQEETYEQY
TRBJ2-2,TRBV9,ASSSGARTGELF
TRBJ2-5,TRBV3-1/TRBV3-2,ASSKRVIQETQY
TRBJ2-1,TRBV28,ASTPGTGSYNEQF